Included here is one T cell receptor (beta chain) sequence, with context. The data derive from a study of blood T cell repertoires in COVID-19. Study-wide context: There were acute and convalescent COVID-19 samples, and they came from the United States, Italy and Spain.

Participants had their cohort set by participant-reported clinical history. Exposed participants came across a COVID-19 case within 2 weeks before study entry. Germline V gene data show CDR1 as GTSNPN and CDR2 as SVGIG (reference sequence). The CDR3 has 13 residues. Trimming removed 2 bases at V and 7 bases at J, with 14 bases between. Per the original methods: Amplified reference gene primers provided the basis for estimating nucleated cell counts. TCRdb keeps only in-frame clones here, not all; method: immunoSEQ multiplex PCR. For V, J and clone size, that table is used; D and trimming come from the DNA. The table lists around 150,000 clones, over 70% of them singletons.

The chain uses TRBV30 and TRBJ1-2, with D possibly TRBD1 on 5 matching bases. Input material: PBMCs or T cells enriched from blood (not recorded which). The sequence came from a man in his 70s who had been exposed to COVID-19. Here the CDR3 DNA reads TGTGCCTGGAGTAAAACAGGAGTCGGTGGCTACACCTTC. Its protein is CAWSKTGVGGYTF.